The following is a T cell receptor (beta chain) sequence with its context. With 1 base clipped from V and 7 bases from J, the junction kept 9 bases outside the gene matches. The CDR3 length is 15 residues. Germline V gives CDR1 LNHNV, CDR2 YYDKDF (reference sequence). These data originate in a study of blood T cell repertoires in COVID-19. Overall study: Acute and convalescent COVID-19 samples came from the United States, Italy and Spain. T cells, B-cell-depleted T cells, or PBMCs provided the cDNA or gDNA that served as material.

Original methodology: Amplification with reference gene primers provided the estimates of nucleated cell counts. Data came from immunoSEQ multiplex PCR; TCRdb stores just in-frame clones and leaves some out. D and trimming come from the DNA, and the V and J calls and clone size come from that table. The sample yields a few hundred thousand clones, 70% to 90% seen once. This TCR came from a human donor in a cohort sampled during active COVID-19. The genes are TRBV15 and TRBJ2-7; TRBD2 agrees at 8 bases. Sequenced material: peripheral blood. The CDR3 is CATSRVGGDPEEQYF. The CDR3 DNA reads TGTGCCACCAGCAGAGTCGGGGGGGATCCGGAGGAGCAGTACTTC.